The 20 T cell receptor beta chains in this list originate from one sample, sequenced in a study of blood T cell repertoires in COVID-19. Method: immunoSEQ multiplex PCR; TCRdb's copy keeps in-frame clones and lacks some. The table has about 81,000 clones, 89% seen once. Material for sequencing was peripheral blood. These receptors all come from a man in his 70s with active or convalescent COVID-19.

The CDR3 loop is CASSSPSGETNYGYTF. The CDR3 DNA sequence: TGTGCCAGCAGCTCGCCTTCAGGGGAGACTAACTATGGCTACACCTTC. The gene calls are TRBV13 and TRBJ1-2; TRBD1 might be the D (6 bases). Deletions cut 4 bases from V and 0 bases from J, with 15 bases between. Germline loops: CDR1 PRHDT, CDR2 FYEKMQ (reference sequence). The CDR3 runs to 16 residues.

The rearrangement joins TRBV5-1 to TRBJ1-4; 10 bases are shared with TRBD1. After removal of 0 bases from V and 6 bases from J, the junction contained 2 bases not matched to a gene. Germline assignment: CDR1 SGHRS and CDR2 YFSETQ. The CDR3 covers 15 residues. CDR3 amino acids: CASSLGGTGDEKLFF. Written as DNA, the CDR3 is TGCGCCAGCAGCTTGGGAGGGACAGGGGATGAAAAACTGTTTTTT. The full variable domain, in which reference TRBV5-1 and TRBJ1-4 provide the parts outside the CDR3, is KAGVTQTPRYLIKTRGQQVTLSCSPISGHRSVSWYQQTPGQGLQFLFEYFSETQRNKGNFPGRFSGRQFSNSRSEMNVSTLELGDSALYLCASSLGGTGDEKLFFGSGTQLSVL.

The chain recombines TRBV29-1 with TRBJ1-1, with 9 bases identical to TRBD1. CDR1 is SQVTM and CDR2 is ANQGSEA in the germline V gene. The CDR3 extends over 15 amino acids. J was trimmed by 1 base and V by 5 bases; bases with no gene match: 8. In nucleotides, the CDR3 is TGCAGCGTTTCAACCGGGACAGGGCGGAACACTGAAGCTTTCTTT. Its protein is CSVSTGTGRNTEAFF.

The CDR3 reads CASIQGTGRIETQYF. The DNA of the CDR3 is TGTGCCAGCATCCAGGGGACAGGGAGGATAGAGACCCAGTACTTC. V gene TRBV6-6 combines with J gene TRBJ2-5; 9 bases align to TRBD1. CDR3 length equals 15 residues. The V gene end was trimmed by 7 bases and the J gene end by 4 bases; junction bases not matched to a gene: 10. Germline CDR1 and CDR2: MNHNY and SVGAGI (reference sequence).

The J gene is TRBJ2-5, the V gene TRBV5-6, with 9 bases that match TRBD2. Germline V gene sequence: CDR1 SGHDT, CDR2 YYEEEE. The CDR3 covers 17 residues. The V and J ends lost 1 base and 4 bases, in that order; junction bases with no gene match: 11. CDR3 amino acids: CASSLIAGVRGGETQYF. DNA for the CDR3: TGTGCCAGCAGCTTGATAGCGGGGGTGCGGGGTGGAGAGACCCAGTACTTC.

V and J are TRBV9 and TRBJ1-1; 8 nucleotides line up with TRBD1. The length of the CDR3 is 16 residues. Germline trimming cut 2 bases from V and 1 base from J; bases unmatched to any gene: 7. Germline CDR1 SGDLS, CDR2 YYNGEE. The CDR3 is CASSVGRGRRNTEAFF. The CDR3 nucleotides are TGTGCCAGCAGCGTCGGCAGGGGGCGCAGGAACACTGAAGCTTTCTTT.

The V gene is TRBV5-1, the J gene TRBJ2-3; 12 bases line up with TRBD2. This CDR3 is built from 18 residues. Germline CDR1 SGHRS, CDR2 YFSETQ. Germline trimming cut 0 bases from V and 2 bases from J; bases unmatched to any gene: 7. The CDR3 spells CASSLAHLAGGITDTQYF. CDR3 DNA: TGCGCCAGCAGCTTGGCCCACCTAGCGGGGGGGATCACAGATACGCAGTATTTT.

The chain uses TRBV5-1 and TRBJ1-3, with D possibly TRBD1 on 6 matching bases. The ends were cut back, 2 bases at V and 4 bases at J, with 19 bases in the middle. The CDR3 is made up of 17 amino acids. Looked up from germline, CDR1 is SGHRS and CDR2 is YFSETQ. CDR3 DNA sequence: TGCGCCAGCAGCTTTGGCAGAACAGGGCAACGCGGAAACACCATATATTTT. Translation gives CASSFGRTGQRGNTIYF.

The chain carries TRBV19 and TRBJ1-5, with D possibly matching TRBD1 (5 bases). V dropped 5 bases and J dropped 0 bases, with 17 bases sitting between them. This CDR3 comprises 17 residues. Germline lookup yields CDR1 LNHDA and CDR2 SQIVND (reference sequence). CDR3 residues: CASSGYRDLGSNQPQHF. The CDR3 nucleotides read TGTGCCAGTAGTGGCTACCGGGACTTGGGTAGCAATCAGCCCCAGCATTTT. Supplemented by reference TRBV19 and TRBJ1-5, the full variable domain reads DGGITQSPKYLFRKEGQNVTLSCEQNLNHDAMYWYRQDPGQGLRLIYYSQIVNDFQKGDIAEGYSVSREKKESFPLTVTSAQKNPTAFYLCASSGYRDLGSNQPQHFGDGTRLSIL.

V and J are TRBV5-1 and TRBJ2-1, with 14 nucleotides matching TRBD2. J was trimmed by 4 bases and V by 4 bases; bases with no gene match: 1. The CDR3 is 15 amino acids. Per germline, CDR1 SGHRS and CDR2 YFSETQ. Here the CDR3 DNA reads TGCGCCAGCAGCGGACTAGCGGGGGGTTACAATGAGCAGTTCTTC. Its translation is CASSGLAGGYNEQFF.

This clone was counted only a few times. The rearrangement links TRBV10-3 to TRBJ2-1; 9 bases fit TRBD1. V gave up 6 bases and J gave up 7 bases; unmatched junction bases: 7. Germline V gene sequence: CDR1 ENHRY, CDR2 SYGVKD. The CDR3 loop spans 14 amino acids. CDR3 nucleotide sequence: TGTGCCATCAGCAGGGGACAGGGTGTGAATGAGCAGTTCTTC. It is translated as CAISRGQGVNEQFF.

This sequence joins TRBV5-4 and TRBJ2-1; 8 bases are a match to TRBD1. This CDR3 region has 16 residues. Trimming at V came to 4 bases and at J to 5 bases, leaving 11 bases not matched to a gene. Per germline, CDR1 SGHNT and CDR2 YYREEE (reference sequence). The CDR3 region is CASSPNAGGSHNEQFF. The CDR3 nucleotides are TGTGCCAGCAGCCCGAACGCAGGGGGCTCTCACAATGAGCAGTTCTTC.

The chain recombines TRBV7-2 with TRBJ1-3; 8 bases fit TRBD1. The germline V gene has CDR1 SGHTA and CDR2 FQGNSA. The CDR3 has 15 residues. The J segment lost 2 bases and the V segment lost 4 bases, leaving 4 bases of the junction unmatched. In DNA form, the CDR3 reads TGTGCCAGCAGCTCACAACAGGGGGCTGGAAACACCATATATTTT. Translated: CASSSQQGAGNTIYF.

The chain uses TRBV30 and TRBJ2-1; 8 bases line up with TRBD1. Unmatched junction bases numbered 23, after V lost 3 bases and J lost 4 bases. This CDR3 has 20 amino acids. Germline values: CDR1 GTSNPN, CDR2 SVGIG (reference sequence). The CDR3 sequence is CAWRETGAVYLTGVYNEQFF. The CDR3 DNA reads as TGTGCCTGGAGAGAGACAGGGGCCGTGTATTTGACGGGGGTATACAATGAGCAGTTCTTC.

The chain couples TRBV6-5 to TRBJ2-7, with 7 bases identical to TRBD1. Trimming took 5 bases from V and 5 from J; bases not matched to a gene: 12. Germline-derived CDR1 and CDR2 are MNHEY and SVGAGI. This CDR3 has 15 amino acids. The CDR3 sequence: CASSQQQGMSHEQYF. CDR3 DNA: TGTGCCAGCAGTCAGCAACAGGGGATGTCGCACGAGCAGTACTTC.

This CDR3 reads CASSSRDRGYEQYF. CDR3 bases: TGTGCCAGCAGCTCTCGGGACAGGGGCTACGAGCAGTACTTC. The chain joins TRBV5-4 to TRBJ2-7, with TRBD1 identical over 10 bases. V shed 3 bases and J 3 bases; nucleotides not matched to a gene: 3. Germline V lookup: CDR1 SGHNT, CDR2 YYREEE (reference sequence). The CDR3 extends over 14 amino acids.

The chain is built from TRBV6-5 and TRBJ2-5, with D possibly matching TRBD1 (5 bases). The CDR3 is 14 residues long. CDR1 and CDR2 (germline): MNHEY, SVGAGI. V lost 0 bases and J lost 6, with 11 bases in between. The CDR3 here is CASSYSPGLQTQYF. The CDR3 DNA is TGTGCCAGCAGTTACTCGCCAGGGCTTCAGACCCAGTACTTC.

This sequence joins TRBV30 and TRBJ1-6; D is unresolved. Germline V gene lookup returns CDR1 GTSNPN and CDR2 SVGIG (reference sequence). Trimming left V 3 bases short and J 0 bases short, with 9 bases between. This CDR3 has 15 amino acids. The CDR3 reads CAWRVGSSYNSPLHF. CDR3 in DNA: TGTGCCTGGAGAGTCGGGAGCTCCTATAATTCACCCCTCCACTTT.

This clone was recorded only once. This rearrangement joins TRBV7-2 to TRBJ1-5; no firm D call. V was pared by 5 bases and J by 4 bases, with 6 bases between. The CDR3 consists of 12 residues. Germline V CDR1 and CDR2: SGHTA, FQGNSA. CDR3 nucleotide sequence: TGTGCCAGCAGCCCGACTAATCAGCCCCAGCATTTT. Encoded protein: CASSPTNQPQHF.

DNA of the CDR3: TGTGCCAGTAAGGAGCGGGGGGTTGAAACAGATACGCAGTATTTT. This encodes CASKERGVETDTQYF. This chain joins TRBV19 and TRBJ2-3; TRBD2 matches at 9 bases. CDR3 length: 15 amino acids. CDR1 and CDR2 from the germline V gene are LNHDA and SQIVND (reference sequence). J gave up 3 bases and V 7 bases, and 8 bases lay outside the gene matches. The whole variable domain, remainder taken from reference TRBV19 and TRBJ2-3, is DGGITQSPKYLFRKEGQNVTLSCEQNLNHDAMYWYRQDPGQGLRLIYYSQIVNDFQKGDIAEGYSVSREKKESFPLTVTSAQKNPTAFYLCASKERGVETDTQYFGPGTRLTVL.